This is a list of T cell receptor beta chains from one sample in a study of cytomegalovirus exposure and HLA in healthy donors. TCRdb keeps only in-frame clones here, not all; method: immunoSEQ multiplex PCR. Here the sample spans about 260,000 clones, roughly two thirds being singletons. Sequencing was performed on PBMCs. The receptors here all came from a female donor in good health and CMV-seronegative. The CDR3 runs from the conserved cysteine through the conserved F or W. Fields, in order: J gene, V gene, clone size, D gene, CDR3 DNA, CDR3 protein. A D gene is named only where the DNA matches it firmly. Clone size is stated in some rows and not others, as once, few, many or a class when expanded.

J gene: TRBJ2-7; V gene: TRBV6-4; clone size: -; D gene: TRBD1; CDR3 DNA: TGTGCCAGCAGTGCTGGGACAGGGGGCATCTACGAGCAGTACTTC; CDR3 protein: CASSAGTGGIYEQYF
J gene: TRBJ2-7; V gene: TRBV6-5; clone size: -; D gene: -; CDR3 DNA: TGTGCCAGCACCGAGAGAGCCCCCGGCGAGCAGTACTTC; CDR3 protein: CASTERAPGEQYF
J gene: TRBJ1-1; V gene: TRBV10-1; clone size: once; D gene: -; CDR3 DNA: TGCGCCAGCAGTGATACCAGTACTGAAGCTTTCTTT; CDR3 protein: CASSDTSTEAFF
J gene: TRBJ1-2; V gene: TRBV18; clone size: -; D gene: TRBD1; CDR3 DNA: TGTGCCAGCTCACCCCGACAGGGAGGCGGCTATGGCTACACCTTC; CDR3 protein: CASSPRQGGGYGYTF
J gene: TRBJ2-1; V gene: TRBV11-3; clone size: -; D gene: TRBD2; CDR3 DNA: TGTGCCAGCAGCACAGGACTAGCGGGAGTTCACAATGAGCAGTTCTTC; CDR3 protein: CASSTGLAGVHNEQFF
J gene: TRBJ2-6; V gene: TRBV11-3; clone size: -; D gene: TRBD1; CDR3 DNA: TGTGCCAGCAGCCGACAGGGTGCCTCTGGGGCCAACGTCCTGACTTTC; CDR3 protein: CASSRQGASGANVLTF
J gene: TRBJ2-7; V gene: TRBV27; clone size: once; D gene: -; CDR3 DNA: TGTGCCAGCAGTTTAAGTCGTGGGCCTCTGGCGTCCGAGCAGTACTTC; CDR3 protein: CASSLSRGPLASEQYF
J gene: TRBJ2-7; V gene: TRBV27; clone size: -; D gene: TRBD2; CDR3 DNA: TGTGCCAGCAGTTCCCCACTAGCGGGAGCATACGAGCAGTACTTC; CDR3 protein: CASSSPLAGAYEQYF
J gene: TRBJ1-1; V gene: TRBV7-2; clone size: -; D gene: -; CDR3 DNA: TGTGCCAGCAGCCAAACCATAGGGGTCGGGACTGAAGCTTTCTTT; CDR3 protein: CASSQTIGVGTEAFF
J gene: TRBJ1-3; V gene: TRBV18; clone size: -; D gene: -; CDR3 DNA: TGTGCCAGCTCAGACCAATCGGCCAGGGTTGGAAACACCATATATTTT; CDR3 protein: CASSDQSARVGNTIYF
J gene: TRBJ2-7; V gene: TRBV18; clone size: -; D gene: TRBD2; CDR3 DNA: TGTGCCAGCTCACCACCTAGCGGGAGGAACGAGCAGTACTTC; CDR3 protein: CASSPPSGRNEQYF
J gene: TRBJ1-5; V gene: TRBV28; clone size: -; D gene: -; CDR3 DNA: TGTGCCAGCAGTCCCCTTCGAGGTAGCAATCAGCCCCAGCATTTT; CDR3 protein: CASSPLRGSNQPQHF
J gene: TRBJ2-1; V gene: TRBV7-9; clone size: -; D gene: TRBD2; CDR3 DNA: TGTGCCAGCAGCTTAGAGGGGCGGGAGAAGTTCTTC; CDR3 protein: CASSLEGREKFF
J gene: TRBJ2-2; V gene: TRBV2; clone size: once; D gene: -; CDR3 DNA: TGTGCCACCAAGCGACTCGCGAACACCGGGGAGCTGTTTTTT; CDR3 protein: CATKRLANTGELFF
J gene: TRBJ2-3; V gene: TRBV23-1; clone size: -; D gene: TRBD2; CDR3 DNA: TGCGCCAGCAGTCAATCTGGACTAGCGGGAGAGGGTGCAGATACGCAGTATTTT; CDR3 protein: CASSQSGLAGEGADTQYF
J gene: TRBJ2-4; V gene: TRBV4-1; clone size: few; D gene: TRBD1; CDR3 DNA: TGCGCCAGCAGCCAACCCGGGACAGGGGCCAAAAACATTCAGTACTTC; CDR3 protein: CASSQPGTGAKNIQYF
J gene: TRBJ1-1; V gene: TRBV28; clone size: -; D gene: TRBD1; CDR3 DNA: TGTGCCAGCAGCCAGGGGGCTCTTGCTGAAGCTTTCTTT; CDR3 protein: CASSQGALAEAFF
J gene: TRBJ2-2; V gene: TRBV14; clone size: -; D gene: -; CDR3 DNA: TGTGCCAGCAGCTCCGGGGGAGCCACCGGGGAGCTGTTTTTT; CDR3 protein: CASSSGGATGELFF
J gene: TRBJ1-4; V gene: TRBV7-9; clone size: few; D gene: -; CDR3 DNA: TGTGCCAGCAGCGGATCGGAGGGATTGATATATGAAAAACTGTTTTTT; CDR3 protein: CASSGSEGLIYEKLFF
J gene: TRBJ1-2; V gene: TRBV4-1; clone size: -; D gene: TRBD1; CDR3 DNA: TGCGCCAGCAGCCACCCTCCGGGACAGGGGTCCTATGGCTACACCTTC; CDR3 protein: CASSHPPGQGSYGYTF
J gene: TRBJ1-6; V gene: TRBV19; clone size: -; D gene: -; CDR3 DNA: TGTGCCAGTAGTACCACCCGACAGATCTCCTATAATTCACCCCTCCACTTT; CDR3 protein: CASSTTRQISYNSPLHF
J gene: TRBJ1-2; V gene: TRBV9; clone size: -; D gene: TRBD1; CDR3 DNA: TGTGCCAGCAGCGTAGGGACAGGCGACTATGGCTACACCTTC; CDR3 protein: CASSVGTGDYGYTF
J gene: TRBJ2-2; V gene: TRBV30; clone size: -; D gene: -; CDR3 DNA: TGTGCCTGGAGTGGTGCGGGGGCGGACACCGGGGAGCTGTTTTTT; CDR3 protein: CAWSGAGADTGELFF
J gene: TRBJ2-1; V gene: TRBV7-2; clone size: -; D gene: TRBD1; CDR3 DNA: TGTGCCAGCAGCTCGAAAAGGGGTGGGACAGGGGCTAAAGGGCAGTTCTTC; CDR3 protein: CASSSKRGGTGAKGQFF
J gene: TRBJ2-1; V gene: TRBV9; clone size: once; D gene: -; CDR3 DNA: TGTGCCAGCAGCGTAGTAGCGGCAGGCCCTTCGGCGGAGCAGTTCTTC; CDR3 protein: CASSVVAAGPSAEQFF
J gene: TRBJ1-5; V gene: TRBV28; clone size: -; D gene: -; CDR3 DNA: TGTGCCAGCAGTTTAGGGGGGGCGGTGAGCAATCAGCCCCAGCATTTT; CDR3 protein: CASSLGGAVSNQPQHF